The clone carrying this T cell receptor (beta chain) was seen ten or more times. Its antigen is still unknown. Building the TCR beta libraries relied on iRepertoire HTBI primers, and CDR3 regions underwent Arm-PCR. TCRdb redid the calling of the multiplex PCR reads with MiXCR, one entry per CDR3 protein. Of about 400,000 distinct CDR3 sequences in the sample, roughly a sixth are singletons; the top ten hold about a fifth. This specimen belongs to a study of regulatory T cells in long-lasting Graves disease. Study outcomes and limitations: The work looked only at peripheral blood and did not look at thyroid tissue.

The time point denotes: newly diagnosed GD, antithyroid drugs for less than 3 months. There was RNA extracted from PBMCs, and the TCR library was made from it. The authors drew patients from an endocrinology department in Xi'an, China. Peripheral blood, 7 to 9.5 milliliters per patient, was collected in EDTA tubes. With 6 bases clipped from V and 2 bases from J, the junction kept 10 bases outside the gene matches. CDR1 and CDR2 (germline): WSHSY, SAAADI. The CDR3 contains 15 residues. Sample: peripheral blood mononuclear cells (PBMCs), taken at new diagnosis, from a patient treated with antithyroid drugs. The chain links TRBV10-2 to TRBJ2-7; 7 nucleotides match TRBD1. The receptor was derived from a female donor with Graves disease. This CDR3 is CASRPGTDAAYEQYF. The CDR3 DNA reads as TGCGCCAGCAGGCCCGGGACAGATGCTGCCTACGAGCAGTACTTC.